These T cell receptor beta chains were read from a single sample in a study of blood T cell repertoires in COVID-19. Sequencing used immunoSEQ multiplex PCR; TCRdb keeps in-frame clones, though not all of them. The table shows 490,000 or so clones, with 88% occurring only once. Material for sequencing was PBMCs or T cells enriched from blood (not recorded which). These receptors were obtained from a woman aged 35 to 49 who had recovered from COVID-19. The CDR3 runs from the conserved cysteine through the conserved F or W. Each record gives: J gene, clone size, V gene, D gene, CDR3 protein, CDR3 DNA. D genes are given only for firm matches. Not all rows give a size; the values are once, few, many and, for expanded clones, a class.

>TRBJ1-5|NA|TRBV10-3|NA
CAISRGDQPQHF
TGTGCCATCAGCAGGGGTGATCAGCCCCAGCATTTT
>TRBJ2-7|NA|TRBV3-1/TRBV3-2|TRBD1
CASSRGQGFTEQYF
TGTGCCAGCAGCCGCGGACAGGGCTTTACGGAGCAGTACTTC
>TRBJ2-1|NA|TRBV9|TRBD2
CASSPASGRAYNEQFF
TGTGCCAGCAGCCCCGCTAGCGGGAGAGCCTACAATGAGCAGTTCTTC
>TRBJ2-7|once|TRBV5-6|NA
CASRATGSSYEQYF
TGTGCCAGCAGGGCCACAGGGAGCTCCTACGAGCAGTACTTC
>TRBJ1-2|NA|TRBV6-1|TRBD1
CASSERQGAHYGYTF
TGTGCCAGCAGTGAACGGCAGGGGGCACACTATGGCTACACCTTC
>TRBJ2-3|many|TRBV6-2/TRBV6-3|NA
CASSRRVGGDTQYF
TGTGCCAGCAGTCGCAGGGTGGGGGGAGATACGCAGTATTTT
>TRBJ1-6|NA|TRBV10-3|TRBD1
CASDREPNNSPLHF
TGTGCCTCGGACAGGGAACCTAATAATTCACCCCTCCACTTT
>TRBJ2-1|NA|TRBV7-2|NA
CASSWAGPQSEQFF
TGTGCCAGCAGCTGGGCAGGTCCACAATCTGAGCAGTTCTTC
>TRBJ1-2|NA|TRBV12-3/TRBV12-4|NA
CASSWAGGQGYTF
TGTGCCAGCAGCTGGGCGGGGGGGCAAGGCTACACCTTC
>TRBJ1-6|few|TRBV7-6|TRBD1
CASSFGTGNSPLHF
TGTGCCAGCAGCTTCGGGACAGGGAATTCACCCCTCCACTTT
>TRBJ1-1|NA|TRBV2|NA
CASSTYTEAFF
TGTGCCAGCAGTACTTACACTGAAGCTTTCTTT
>TRBJ1-1|NA|TRBV12-3/TRBV12-4|NA
CASIWGQGSEAFF
TGTGCCAGCATCTGGGGGCAGGGTTCTGAAGCTTTCTTT
>TRBJ2-7|NA|TRBV5-4|TRBD2
CASSQGTSGQSSYEQYF
TGTGCCAGCAGCCAGGGGACTAGCGGCCAGAGCTCCTACGAGCAGTACTTC
>TRBJ2-1|NA|TRBV10-3|NA
CAISVSDNNEQFF
TGTGCCATCAGTGTGTCAGACAACAATGAGCAGTTCTTC
>TRBJ2-7|once|TRBV11-2|TRBD1
CASSLGLPGQGAYEQYF
TGTGCCAGCAGCTTAGGTTTGCCGGGACAGGGGGCGTACGAGCAGTACTTC
>TRBJ2-3|NA|TRBV11-3|NA
CASSRGGSDTQYF
TGTGCCAGCAGCCGCGGAGGGTCAGATACGCAGTATTTT
>TRBJ1-2|NA|TRBV14|NA
CASSQDREQHYGYTF
TGTGCCAGCAGCCAAGATCGGGAACAGCACTATGGCTACACCTTC
>TRBJ1-4|NA|TRBV28|NA
CAIRLQGIEKLFF
TGTGCCATTCGGCTCCAGGGGATAGAAAAACTGTTTTTT
>TRBJ1-5|NA|TRBV27|NA
CASSPLLGMSNQPQHF
TGTGCCAGCAGTCCACTGCTCGGGATGAGCAATCAGCCCCAGCATTTT
>TRBJ1-5|NA|TRBV13|NA
CASSFGANQPQHF
TGTGCCAGCAGCTTCGGTGCCAATCAGCCCCAGCATTTT
>TRBJ1-1|NA|TRBV6-6|NA
CASSYRGPNTEAFF
TGTGCCAGCAGTTACCGGGGTCCGAACACTGAAGCTTTCTTT
>TRBJ1-6|NA|TRBV5-1|TRBD1
CASSTRQGRDSPLHF
TGCGCCAGCAGCACAAGACAGGGGAGGGATTCACCCCTCCACTTT